Sequencing of this T cell receptor beta chain was carried out in a study of blood T cell repertoires in COVID-19. Here immunoSEQ multiplex PCR was the method, and the copy in TCRdb shows in-frame clones only, minus some. The sample lists some 120,000 clones, about 80% occurring once. The CDR3 runs to 13 residues. Germline V CDR1 and CDR2: MNHEY, SVGEGT. Deletions cut 2 bases from V and 9 bases from J, with 11 bases between. The chain recombines TRBV6-2 or TRBV6-3 with TRBJ1-5; D unclear. The source material was peripheral blood. This receptor was obtained from a human donor in a cohort sampled during active COVID-19. DNA for the CDR3: TGTGCCAGCAGTTACCCCCCCACGAGGCCCCAGCATTTT. Protein: CASSYPPTRPQHF.